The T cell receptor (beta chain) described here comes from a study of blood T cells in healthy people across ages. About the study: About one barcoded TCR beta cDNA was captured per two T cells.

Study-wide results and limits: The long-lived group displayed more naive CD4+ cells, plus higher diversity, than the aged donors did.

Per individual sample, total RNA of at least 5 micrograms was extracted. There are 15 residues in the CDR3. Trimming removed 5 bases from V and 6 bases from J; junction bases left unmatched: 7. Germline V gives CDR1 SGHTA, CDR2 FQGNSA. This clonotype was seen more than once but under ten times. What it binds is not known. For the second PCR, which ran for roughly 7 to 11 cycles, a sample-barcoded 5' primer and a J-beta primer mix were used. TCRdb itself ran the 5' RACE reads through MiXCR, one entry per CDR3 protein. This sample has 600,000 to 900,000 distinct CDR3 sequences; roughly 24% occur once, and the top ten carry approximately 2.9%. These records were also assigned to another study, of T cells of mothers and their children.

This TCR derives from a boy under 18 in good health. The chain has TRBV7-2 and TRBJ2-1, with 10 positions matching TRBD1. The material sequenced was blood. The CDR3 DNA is TGTGCCAGCAGCACCGGGACAGGGGAAGGCAATGAGCAGTTCTTC. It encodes CASSTGTGEGNEQFF.